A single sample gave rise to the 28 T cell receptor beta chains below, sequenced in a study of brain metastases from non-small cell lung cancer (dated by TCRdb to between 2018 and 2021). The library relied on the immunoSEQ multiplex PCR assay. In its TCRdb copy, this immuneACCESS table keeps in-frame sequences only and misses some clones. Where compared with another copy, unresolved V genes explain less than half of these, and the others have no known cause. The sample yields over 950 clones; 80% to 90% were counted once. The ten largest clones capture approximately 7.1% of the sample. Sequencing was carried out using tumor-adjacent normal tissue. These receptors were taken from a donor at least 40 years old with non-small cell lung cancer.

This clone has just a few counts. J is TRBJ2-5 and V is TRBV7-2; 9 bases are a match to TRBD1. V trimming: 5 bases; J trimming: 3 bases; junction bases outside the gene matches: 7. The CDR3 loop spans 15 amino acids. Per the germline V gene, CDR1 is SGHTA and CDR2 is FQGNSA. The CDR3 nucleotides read TGTGCCAGCAGCCCCCTTCGGACAGGGGAAGAGACCCAGTACTTC. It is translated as CASSPLRTGEETQYF.

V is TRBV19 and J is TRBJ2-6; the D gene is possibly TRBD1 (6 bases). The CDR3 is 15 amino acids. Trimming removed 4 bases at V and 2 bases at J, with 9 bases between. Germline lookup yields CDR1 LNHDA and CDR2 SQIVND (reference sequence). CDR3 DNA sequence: TGTGCCAGTAGTAGAGACAGGCCTGGGGCCAACGTCCTGACTTTC. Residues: CASSRDRPGANVLTF. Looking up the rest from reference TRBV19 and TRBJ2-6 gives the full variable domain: DGGITQSPKYLFRKEGQNVTLSCEQNLNHDAMYWYRQDPGQGLRLIYYSQIVNDFQKGDIAEGYSVSREKKESFPLTVTSAQKNPTAFYLCASSRDRPGANVLTFGAGSRLTVL.

CDR3 DNA: TGTGCCAGCAACCGCCGCCTAGCGGGGGGGAGGGATACGCAGTATTTT. Translation gives CASNRRLAGGRDTQYF. The chain uses TRBV7-3 and TRBJ2-3, with 12 positions matching TRBD2. The J segment lost 6 bases and the V segment lost 7 bases, leaving 11 bases of the junction unmatched. Germline CDR1 reads SGHTA; CDR2 reads FQGTGA. The CDR3 is 16 amino acids.

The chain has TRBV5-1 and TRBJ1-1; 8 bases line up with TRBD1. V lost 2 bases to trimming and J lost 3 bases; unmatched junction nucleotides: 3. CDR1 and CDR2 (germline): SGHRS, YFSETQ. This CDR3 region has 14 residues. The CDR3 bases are TGCGCCAGCAGCTTTACAGGGGGGGACACTGAAGCTTTCTTT. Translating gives CASSFTGGDTEAFF.

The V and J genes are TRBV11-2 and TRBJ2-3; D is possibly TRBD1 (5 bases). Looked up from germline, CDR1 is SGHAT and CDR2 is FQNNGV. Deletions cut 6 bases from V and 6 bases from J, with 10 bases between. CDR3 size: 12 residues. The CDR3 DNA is TGTGCCAGCAGTAGGGGCATGGATACGCAGTATTTT. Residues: CASSRGMDTQYF.

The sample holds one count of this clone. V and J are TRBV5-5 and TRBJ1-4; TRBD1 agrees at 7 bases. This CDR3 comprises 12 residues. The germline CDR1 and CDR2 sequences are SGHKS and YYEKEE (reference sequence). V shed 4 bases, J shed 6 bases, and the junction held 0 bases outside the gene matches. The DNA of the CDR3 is TGTGCCAGCAGCGGGACAGATGAAAAACTGTTTTTT. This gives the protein CASSGTDEKLFF.

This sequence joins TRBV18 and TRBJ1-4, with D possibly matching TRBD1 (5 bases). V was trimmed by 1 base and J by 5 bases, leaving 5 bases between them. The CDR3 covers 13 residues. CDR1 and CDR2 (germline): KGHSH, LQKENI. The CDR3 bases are TGTGCCAGCTCACCACAGGGGAATGAAAAACTGTTTTTT. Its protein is CASSPQGNEKLFF.

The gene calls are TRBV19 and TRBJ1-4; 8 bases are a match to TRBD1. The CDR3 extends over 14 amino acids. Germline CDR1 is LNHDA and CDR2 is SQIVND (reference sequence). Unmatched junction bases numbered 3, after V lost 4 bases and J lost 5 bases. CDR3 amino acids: CASSTRQGNEKLFF. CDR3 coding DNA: TGTGCCAGTAGTACTCGACAGGGGAATGAAAAACTGTTTTTT.

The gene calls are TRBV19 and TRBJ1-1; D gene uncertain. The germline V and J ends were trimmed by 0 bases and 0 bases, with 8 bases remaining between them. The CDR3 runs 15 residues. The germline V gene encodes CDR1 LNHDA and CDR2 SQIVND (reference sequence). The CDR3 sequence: CASSIELSMNTEAFF. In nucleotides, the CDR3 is TGTGCCAGTAGTATAGAACTCTCTATGAACACTGAAGCTTTCTTT. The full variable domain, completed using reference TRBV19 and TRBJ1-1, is DGGITQSPKYLFRKEGQNVTLSCEQNLNHDAMYWYRQDPGQGLRLIYYSQIVNDFQKGDIAEGYSVSREKKESFPLTVTSAQKNPTAFYLCASSIELSMNTEAFFGQGTRLTVV.

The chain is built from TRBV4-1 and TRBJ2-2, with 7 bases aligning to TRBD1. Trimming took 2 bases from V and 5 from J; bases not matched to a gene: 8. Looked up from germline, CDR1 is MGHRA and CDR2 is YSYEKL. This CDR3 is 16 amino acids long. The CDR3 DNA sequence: TGCGCCAGCAGCCAAACGAGACAGGGATTGACCGGGGAGCTGTTTTTT. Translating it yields CASSQTRQGLTGELFF.

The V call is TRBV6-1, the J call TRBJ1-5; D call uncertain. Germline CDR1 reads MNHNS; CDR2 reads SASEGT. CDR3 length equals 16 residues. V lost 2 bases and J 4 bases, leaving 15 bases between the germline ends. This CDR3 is CASSERLYGRNQPQHF. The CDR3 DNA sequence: TGTGCCAGCAGTGAAAGGTTATATGGACGGAATCAGCCCCAGCATTTT.

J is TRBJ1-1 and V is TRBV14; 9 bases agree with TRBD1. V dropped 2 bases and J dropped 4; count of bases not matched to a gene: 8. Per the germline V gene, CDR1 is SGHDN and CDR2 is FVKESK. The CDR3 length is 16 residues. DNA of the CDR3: TGTGCCAGCAGCCAATTATTACAGGGGGCCGGCACTGAAGCTTTCTTT. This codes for CASSQLLQGAGTEAFF.

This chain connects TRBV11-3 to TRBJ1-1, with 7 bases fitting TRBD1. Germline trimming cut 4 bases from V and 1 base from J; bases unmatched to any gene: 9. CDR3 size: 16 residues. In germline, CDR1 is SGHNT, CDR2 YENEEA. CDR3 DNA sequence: TGTGCCAGCAGCTCTGGGGACAGAAGGGGGAACACTGAAGCTTTCTTT. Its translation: CASSSGDRRGNTEAFF.

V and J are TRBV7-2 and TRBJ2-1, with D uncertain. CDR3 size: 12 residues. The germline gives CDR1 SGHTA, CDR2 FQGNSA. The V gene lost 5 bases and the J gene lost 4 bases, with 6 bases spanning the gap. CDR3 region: CASSRQYNEQFF. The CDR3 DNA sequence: TGTGCCAGCAGCCGGCAATACAATGAGCAGTTCTTC.

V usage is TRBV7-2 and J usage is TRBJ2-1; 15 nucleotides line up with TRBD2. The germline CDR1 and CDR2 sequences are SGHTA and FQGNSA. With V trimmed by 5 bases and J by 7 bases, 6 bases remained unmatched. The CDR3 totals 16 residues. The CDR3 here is CASSPLGLAGGNEQFF. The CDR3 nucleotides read TGTGCCAGCAGCCCACTGGGACTAGCGGGGGGTAATGAGCAGTTCTTC.

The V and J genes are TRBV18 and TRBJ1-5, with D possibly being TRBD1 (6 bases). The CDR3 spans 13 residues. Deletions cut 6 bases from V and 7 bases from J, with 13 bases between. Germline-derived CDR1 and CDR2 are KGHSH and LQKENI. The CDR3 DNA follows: TGTGCCAGCTCTCTGGGCACAGGGCAGCCCCAGCATTTT. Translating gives CASSLGTGQPQHF. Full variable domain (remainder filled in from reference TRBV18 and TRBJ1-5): NAGVMQNPRHLVRRRGQEARLRCSPMKGHSHVYWYRQLPEEGLKFMVYLQKENIIDESGMPKERFSAEFPKEGPSILRIQQVVRGDSAAYFCASSLGTGQPQHFGDGTRLSIL.

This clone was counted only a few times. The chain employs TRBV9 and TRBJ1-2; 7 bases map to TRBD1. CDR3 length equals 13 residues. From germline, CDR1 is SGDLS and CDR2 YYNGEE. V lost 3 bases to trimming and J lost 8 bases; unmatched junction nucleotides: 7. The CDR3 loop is CASSDRQGTGYTF. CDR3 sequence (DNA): TGTGCCAGCAGCGATAGACAGGGAACAGGCTACACCTTC. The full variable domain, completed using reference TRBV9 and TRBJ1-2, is DSGVTQTPKHLITATGQRVTLRCSPRSGDLSVYWYQQSLDQGLQFLIQYYNGEERAKGNILERFSAQQFPDLHSELNLSSLELGDSALYFCASSDRQGTGYTFGSGTRLTVV.

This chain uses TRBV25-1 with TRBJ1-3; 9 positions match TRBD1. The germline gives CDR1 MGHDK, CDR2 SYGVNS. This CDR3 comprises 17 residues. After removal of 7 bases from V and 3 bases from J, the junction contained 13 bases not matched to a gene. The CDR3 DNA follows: TGTGCCAGCACCCCCGGAGGGACAGGGCTTCGTGGAAACACCATATATTTT. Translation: CASTPGGTGLRGNTIYF.

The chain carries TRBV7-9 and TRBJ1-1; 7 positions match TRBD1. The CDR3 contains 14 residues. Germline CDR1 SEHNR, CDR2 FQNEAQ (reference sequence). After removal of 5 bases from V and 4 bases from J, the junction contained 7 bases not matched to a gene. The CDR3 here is CASSTDRVGTEAFF. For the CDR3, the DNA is TGTGCCAGCAGCACTGACAGGGTCGGCACTGAAGCTTTCTTT.

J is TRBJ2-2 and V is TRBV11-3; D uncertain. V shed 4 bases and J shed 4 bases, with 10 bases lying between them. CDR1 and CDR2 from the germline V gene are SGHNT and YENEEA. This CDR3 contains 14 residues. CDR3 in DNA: TGTGCCAGCAGCTCGAGCCAGATCACCGGGGAGCTGTTTTTT. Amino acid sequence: CASSSSQITGELFF.

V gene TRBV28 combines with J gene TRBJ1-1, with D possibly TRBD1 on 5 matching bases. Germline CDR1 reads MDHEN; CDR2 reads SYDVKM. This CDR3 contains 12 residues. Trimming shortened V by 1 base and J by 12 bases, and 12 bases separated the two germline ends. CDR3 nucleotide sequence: TGTGCCAGCAGTTTATTAGACAGAAATTCTTTCTTT. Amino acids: CASSLLDRNSFF.

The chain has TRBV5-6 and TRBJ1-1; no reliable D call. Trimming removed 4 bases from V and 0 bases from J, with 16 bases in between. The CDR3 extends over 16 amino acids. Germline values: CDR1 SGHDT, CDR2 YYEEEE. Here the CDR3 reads CASSRGTDTLNTEAFF. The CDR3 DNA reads TGTGCCAGCAGCCGCGGAACAGACACGTTGAACACTGAAGCTTTCTTT.

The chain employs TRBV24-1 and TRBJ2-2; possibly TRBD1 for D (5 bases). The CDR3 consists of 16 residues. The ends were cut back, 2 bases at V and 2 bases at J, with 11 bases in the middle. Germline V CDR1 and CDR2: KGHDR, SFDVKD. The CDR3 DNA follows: TGTGCCACCAGTGATTCGACAGTCTCTAACACCGGGGAGCTGTTTTTT. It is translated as CATSDSTVSNTGELFF.

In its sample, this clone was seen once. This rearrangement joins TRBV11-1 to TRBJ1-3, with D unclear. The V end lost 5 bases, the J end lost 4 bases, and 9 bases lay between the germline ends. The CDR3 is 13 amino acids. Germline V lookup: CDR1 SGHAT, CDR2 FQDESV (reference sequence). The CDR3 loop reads CASSPQSGNTIYF. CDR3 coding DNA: TGTGCCAGCAGCCCACAGTCCGGAAACACCATATATTTT.

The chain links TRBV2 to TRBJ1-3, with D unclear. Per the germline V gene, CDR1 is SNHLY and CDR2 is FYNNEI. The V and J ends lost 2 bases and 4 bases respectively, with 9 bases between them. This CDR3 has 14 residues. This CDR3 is CASSEQSSGNTIYF. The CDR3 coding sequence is TGTGCCAGCAGTGAACAATCGTCCGGAAACACCATATATTTT.

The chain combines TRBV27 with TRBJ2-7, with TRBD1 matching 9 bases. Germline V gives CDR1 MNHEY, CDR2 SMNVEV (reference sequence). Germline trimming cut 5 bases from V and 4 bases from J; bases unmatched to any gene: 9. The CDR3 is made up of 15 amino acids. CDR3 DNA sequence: TGTGCCAGCAGTCCCCGGGACAGGGCATTATACGAGCAGTACGTC. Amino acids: CASSPRDRALYEQYV.

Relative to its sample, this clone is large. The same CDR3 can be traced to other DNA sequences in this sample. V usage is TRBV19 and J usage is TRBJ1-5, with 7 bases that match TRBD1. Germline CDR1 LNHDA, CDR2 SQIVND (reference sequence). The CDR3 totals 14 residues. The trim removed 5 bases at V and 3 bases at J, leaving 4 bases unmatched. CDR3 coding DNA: TGTGCCAGTAGTCCGGGACAGATCAATCAGCCCCAGCATTTT. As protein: CASSPGQINQPQHF.

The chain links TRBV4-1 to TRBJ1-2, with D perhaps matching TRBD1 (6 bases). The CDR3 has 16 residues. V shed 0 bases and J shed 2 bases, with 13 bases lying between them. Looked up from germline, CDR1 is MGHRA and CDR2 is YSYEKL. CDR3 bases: TGCGCCAGCAGCCAAGATCGACAGGCGCGGAACTATGGCTACACCTTC. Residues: CASSQDRQARNYGYTF.